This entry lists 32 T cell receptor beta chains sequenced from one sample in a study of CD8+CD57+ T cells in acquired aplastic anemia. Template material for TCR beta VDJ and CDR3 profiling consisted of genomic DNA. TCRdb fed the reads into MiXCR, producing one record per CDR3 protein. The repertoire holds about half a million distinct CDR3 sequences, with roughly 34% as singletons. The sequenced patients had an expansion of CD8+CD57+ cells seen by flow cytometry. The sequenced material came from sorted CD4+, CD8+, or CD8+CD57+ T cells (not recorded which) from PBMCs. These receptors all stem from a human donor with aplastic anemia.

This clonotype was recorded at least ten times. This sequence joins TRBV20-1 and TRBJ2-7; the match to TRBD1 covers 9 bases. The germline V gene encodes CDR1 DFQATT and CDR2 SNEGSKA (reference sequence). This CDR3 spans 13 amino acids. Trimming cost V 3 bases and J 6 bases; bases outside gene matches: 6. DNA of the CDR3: TGCAGTGCTAGGGGACAGGGACCTTTCGAGCAGTACTTC. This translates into CSARGQGPFEQYF.

CDR3 DNA: TGCAGCGCCAGCAGCTTGGCAGGGCTCGAGCAGTACTTC. Protein: CSASSLAGLEQYF. The rearrangement uses TRBV29-1 and TRBJ2-7; D may be TRBD1 (5 bases). Germline CDR1 SQVTM, CDR2 ANQGSEA. This CDR3 region has 13 residues. Between the trimmed V and J ends, which lost 7 bases and 6 bases, there was a span of 19 bases.

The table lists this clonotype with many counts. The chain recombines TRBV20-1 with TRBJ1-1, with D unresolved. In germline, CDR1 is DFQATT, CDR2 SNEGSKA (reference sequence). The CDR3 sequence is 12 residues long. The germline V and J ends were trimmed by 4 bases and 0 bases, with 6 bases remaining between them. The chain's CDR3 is CSAMSMNTEAFF. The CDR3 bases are TGCAGTGCTATGAGCATGAACACTGAAGCTTTCTTT.

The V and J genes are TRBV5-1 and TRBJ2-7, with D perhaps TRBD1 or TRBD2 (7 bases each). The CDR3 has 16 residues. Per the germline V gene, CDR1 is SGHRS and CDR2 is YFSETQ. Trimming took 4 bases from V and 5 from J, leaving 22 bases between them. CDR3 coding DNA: TGCGCCAGCAGCAGGACAGGCGGCGGGGGTGTGGACGAGCAGTACTTC. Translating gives CASSRTGGGGVDEQYF.

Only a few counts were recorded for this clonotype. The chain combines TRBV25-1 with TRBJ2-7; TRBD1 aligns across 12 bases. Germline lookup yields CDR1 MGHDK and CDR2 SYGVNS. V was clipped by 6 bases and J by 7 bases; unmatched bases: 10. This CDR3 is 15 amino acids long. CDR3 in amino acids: CASRTARDRGREQYF. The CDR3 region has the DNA TGTGCCAGCAGGACCGCCCGGGACAGGGGGCGTGAGCAGTACTTC.

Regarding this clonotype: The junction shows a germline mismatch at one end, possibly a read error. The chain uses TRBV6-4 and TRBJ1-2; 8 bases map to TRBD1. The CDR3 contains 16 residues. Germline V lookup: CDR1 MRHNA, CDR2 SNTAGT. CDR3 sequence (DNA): TGTCCCAGCAGTGTATCGACAGGGGAGACTAACTATGGCTACACCTTC. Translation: CPSSVSTGETNYGYTF.

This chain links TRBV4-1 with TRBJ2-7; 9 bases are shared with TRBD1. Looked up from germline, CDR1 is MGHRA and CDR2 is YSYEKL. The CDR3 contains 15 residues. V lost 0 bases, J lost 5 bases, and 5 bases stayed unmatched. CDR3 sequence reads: CASSQDGTGTHEQYF. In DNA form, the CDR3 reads TGCGCCAGCAGCCAAGATGGGACAGGGACCCACGAGCAGTACTTC.

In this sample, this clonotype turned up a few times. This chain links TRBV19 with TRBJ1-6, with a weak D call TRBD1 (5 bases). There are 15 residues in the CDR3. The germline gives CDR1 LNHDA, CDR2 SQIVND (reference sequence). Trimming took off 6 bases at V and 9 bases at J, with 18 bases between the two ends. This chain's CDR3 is CASSGIRQGSSPLHF. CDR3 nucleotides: TGTGCCAGTAGCGGCATAAGGCAGGGAAGTTCACCCCTCCACTTT.

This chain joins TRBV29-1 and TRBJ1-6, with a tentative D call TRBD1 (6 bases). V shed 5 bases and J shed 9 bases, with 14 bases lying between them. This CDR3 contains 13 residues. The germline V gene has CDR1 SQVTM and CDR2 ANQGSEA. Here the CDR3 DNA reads TGCAGCGTTTTATCAGGGGAGGGTTCACCCCTCCACTTT. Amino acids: CSVLSGEGSPLHF.

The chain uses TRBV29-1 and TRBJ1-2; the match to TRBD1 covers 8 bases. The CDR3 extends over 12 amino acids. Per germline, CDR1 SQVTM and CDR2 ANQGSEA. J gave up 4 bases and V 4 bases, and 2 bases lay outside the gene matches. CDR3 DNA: TGCAGCGTTGCGGGACAGGTCTATGGCTACACCTTC. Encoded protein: CSVAGQVYGYTF. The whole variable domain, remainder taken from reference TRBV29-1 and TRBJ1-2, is SAVISQKPSRDICQRGTSLTIQCQVDSQVTMMFWYRQQPGQSLTLIATANQGSEATYESGFVIDKFPISRPNLTFSTLTVSNMSPEDSSIYLCSVAGQVYGYTFGSGTRLTVV.

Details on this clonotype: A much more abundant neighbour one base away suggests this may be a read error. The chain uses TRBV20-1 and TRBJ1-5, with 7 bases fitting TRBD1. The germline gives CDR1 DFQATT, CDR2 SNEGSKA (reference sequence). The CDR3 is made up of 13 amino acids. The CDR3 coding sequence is TGCGGTGCTAGACAGGGAGTCAATCAGCCCCAGCATTTT. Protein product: CGARQGVNQPQHF.

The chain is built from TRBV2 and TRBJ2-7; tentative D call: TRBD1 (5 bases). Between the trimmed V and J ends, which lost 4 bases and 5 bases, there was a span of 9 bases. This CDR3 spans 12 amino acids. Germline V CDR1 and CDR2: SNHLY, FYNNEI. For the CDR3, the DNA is TGTGCCAGCAGTGGGACACTCCACGAGCAGTACTTC. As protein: CASSGTLHEQYF.

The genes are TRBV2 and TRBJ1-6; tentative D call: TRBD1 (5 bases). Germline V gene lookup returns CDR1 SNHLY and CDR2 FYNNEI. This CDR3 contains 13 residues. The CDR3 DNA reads TGTGACCTGGCTGGGGGTGGGAATTCACCCCTCCACTTT. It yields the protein CDLAGGGNSPLHF. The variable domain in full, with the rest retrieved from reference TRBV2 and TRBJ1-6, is EPEVTQTPSHQVTQMGQEVILRCVPISNHLYFYWYRQILGQKVEFLVSFYNNEISEKSEIFDDQFSVERPDGSNFTLKIRSTKLEDSAMYFCDLAGGGNSPLHFGNGTRLTVT.

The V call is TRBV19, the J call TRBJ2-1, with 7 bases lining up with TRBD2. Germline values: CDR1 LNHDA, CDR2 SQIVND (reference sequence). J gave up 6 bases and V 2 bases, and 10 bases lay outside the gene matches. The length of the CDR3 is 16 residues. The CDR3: CASSILAGGVLNEQFF. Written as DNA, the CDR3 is TGTGCCAGTAGTATATTAGCGGGTGGAGTCCTCAATGAGCAGTTCTTC.

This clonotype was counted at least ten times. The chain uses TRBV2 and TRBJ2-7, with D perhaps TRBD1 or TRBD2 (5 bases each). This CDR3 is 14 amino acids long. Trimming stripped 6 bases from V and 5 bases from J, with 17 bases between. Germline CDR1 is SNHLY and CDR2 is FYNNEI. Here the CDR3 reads CASSSHGANHEQYF. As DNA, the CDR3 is TGTGCCAGCAGCAGTCACGGGGCGAATCACGAGCAGTACTTC.

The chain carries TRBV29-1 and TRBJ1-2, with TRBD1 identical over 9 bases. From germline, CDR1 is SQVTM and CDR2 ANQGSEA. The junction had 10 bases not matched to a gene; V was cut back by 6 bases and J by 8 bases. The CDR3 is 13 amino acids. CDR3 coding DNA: TGCAGCGTGCGCCGGGACAGGGAGGACGGCTACACCTTC. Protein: CSVRRDREDGYTF.

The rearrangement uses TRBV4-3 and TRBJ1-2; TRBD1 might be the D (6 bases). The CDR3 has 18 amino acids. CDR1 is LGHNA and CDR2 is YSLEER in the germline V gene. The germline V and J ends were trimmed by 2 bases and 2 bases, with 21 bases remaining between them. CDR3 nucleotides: TGCGCCAGCAGCCAAAAAAGGCCGCGGGACATACCCAACTATGGCTACACCTTC. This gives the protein CASSQKRPRDIPNYGYTF.

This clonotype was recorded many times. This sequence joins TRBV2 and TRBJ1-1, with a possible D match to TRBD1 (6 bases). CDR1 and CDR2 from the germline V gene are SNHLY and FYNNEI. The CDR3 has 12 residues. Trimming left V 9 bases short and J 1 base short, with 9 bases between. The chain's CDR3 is CASRDTNTEAFF. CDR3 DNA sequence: TGTGCCAGTCGGGACACGAACACTGAAGCTTTCTTT.

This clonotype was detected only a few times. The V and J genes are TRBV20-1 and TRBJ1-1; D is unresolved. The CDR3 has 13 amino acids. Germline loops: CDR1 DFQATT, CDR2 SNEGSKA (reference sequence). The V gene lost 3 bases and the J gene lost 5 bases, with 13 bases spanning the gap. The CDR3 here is CSASPGSGTEAFF. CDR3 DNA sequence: TGCAGTGCTAGTCCCGGTAGTGGGACTGAAGCTTTCTTT.

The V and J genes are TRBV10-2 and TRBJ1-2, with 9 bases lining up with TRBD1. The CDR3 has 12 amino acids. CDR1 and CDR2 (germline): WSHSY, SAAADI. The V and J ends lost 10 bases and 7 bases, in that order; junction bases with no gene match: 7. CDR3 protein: CATQTGGRGYTF. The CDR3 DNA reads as TGCGCCACCCAGACAGGGGGTCGTGGCTACACCTTC.

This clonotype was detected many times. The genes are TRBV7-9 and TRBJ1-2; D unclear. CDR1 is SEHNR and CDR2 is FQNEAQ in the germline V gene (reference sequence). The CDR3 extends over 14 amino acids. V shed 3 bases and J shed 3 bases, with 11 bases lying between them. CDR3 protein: CASSFAGSDYGYTF. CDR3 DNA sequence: TGTGCCAGCAGCTTTGCAGGTAGTGACTATGGCTACACCTTC.

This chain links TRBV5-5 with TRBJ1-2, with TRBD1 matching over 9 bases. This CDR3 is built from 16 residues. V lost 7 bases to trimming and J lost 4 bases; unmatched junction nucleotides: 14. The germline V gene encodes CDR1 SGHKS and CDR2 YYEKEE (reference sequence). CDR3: CASALTGGPSGYGYTF. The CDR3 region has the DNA TGTGCCAGCGCCCTAACAGGGGGCCCTTCTGGCTATGGCTACACCTTC. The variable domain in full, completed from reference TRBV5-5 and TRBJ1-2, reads DAGVTQSPTHLIKTRGQQVTLRCSPISGHKSVSWYQQVLGQGPQFIFQYYEKEERGRGNFPDRFSARQFPNYSSELNVNALLLGDSALYLCASALTGGPSGYGYTFGSGTRLTVV.

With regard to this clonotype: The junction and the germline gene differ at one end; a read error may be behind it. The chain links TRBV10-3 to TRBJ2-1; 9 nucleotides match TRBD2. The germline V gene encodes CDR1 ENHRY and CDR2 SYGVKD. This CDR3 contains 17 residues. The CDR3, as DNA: TGTGCCATCAGTGAGCCCCTAGCGGGGAGCTCCTACAATGAGCGGTTCTTC. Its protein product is CAISEPLAGSSYNERFF.

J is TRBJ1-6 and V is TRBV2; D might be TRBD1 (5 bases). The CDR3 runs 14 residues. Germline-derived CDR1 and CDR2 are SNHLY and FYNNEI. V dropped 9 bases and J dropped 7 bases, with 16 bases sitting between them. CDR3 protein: CASPLSTGNSPLHF. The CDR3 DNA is TGTGCCAGTCCCCTAAGTACAGGAAATTCACCCCTCCACTTT.

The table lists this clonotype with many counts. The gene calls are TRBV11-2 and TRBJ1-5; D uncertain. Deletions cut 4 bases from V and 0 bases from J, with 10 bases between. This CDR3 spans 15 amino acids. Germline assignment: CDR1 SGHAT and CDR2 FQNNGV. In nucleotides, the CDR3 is TGTGCCAGCAGCTCTCCGACGTATAGCAATCAGCCCCAGCATTTT. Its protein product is CASSSPTYSNQPQHF.

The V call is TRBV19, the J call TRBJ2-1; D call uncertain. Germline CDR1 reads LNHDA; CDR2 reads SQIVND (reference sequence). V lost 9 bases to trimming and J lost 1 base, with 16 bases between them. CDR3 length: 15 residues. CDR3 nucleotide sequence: TGTGCCAGCGCCTTCGGCCCTGATTCCTACAATGAGCAGTTCTTC. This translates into CASAFGPDSYNEQFF.

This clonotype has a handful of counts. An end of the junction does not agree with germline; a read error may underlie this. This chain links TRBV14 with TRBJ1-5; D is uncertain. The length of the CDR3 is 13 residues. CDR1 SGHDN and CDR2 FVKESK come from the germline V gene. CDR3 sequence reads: CASSQDRNQSQHF. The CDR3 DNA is TGTGCCAGCAGCCAAGACAGAAATCAGTCCCAGCATTTT. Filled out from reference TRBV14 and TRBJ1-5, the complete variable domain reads EAGVTQFPSHSVIEKGQTVTLRCDPISGHDNLYWYRRVMGKEIKFLLHFVKESKQDESGMPNNRFLAERTGGTYSTLKVQPAELEDSGVYFCASSQDRNQSQHFGDGTRLSIL.

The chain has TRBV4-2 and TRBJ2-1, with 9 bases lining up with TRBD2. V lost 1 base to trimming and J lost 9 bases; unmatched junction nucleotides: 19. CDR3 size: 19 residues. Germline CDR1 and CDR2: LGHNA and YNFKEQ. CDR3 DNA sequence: TGTGCCAGCAGCCAAGCTAGGGCTAGCGGGACTCGGGGAAGCGGTGAGCAGTTCTTC. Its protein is CASSQARASGTRGSGEQFF.

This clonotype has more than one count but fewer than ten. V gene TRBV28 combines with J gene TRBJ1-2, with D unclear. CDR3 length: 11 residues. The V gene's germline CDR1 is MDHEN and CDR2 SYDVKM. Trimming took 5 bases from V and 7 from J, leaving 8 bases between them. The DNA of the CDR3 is TGTGCCAGCAGTCAGGACTTTGGCTACACCTTC. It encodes CASSQDFGYTF.

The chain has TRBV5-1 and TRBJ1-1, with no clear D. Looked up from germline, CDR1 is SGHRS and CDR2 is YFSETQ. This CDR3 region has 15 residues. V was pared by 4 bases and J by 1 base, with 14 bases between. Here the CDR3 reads CASSAGPLENTEAFF. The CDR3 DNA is TGCGCCAGCAGCGCCGGCCCTCTGGAGAACACTGAAGCTTTCTTT.

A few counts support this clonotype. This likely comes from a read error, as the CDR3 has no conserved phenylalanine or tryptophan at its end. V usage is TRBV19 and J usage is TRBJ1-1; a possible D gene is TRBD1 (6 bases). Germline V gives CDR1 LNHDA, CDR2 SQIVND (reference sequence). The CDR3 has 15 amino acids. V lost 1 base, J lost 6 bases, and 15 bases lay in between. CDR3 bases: TGTGCCAGTAGTATAGCAGACAGGATAAGCGCTGAAGCTTTCTTG. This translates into CASSIADRISAEAFL.

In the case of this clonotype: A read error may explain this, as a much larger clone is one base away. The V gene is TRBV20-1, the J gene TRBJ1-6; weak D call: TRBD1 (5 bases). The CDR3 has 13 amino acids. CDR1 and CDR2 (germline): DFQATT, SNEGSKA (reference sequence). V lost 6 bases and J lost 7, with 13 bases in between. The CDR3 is CSAQDGANSPLHF. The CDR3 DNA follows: TGCAGTGCACAGGACGGAGCCAATTCACCCCTCCACTTT.